Listed here are 19 T cell receptor beta chains from one sample, sequenced in a study of T cells in Graves' hyperthyroidism and ophthalmopathy. TCR beta CDR3 regions were amplified from RNA. TCR CDR3 underwent first-round RT-PCR with the HTBI primer set. One entry per CDR3 protein, called by TCRdb with MiXCR from the multiplex PCR reads. The repertoire consists of about 680,000 distinct CDR3 sequences, with about 35% occurring once and the leading ten covering 31%. Sequenced material: blood. These receptors were taken from a woman in her 40s with Graves' hyperthyroidism.

This clonotype was seen a handful of times. The chain carries TRBV20-1 and TRBJ2-5; 9 bases fit TRBD2. V was pared by 5 bases and J by 3 bases, with 10 bases of the junction left unmatched. CDR1 and CDR2 (germline): DFQATT, SNEGSKA (reference sequence). CDR3 length: 15 amino acids. This CDR3 is CSALQGLAGKETQYF. The CDR3, as DNA: TGCAGTGCTTTACAGGGGCTAGCGGGGAAAGAGACCCAGTACTTC.

This clonotype turned up a few times. The chain uses TRBV19 and TRBJ1-2, with D tentatively TRBD1 (6 bases). The germline V and J ends were trimmed by 6 bases and 1 base, with 12 bases remaining between them. This CDR3 spans 14 amino acids. CDR1 LNHDA and CDR2 SQIVND come from the germline V gene (reference sequence). CDR3 amino acids: CASRVGGFNYGYTF. The DNA of the CDR3 is TGTGCCAGTAGGGTAGGGGGGTTTAACTATGGCTACACCTTC.

This clonotype has at least ten counts. This rearrangement joins TRBV29-1 to TRBJ1-4; TRBD1 is a possible D gene (5 bases). This CDR3 region has 15 residues. The germline V gene has CDR1 SQVTM and CDR2 ANQGSEA. Trimming removed 2 bases at V and 7 bases at J, with 17 bases between. CDR3 sequence: CSVEKGDRGGEKLFF. The CDR3 coding sequence is TGCAGCGTTGAAAAAGGGGACCGGGGTGGTGAAAAACTGTTTTTT.

With regard to this clonotype: It may be a read error: a sequence one base away is much more abundant. The chain combines TRBV6-2 or TRBV6-3 with TRBJ1-2; D unresolved. With 2 bases removed from V and 5 bases from J, the gap between germline ends came to 3 bases. Germline V gives CDR1 MNHEY, CDR2 SVGEGT. CDR3 size: 11 residues. CDR3: CASSYEYGYTF. The CDR3 coding sequence is TGTGCCAGCAGTTACGAGTATGGCTACACCTTC.

V gene TRBV7-9 combines with J gene TRBJ2-2; D not certain. Germline assignment: CDR1 SEHNR and CDR2 FQNEAQ (reference sequence). The CDR3 has 15 amino acids. V shed 0 bases and J shed 5 bases, with 10 bases lying between them. The CDR3 region has the DNA TGTGCCAGCAGCTTAGCGGTTCAGTTGACCGGGGAGCTGTTTTTT. Translated: CASSLAVQLTGELFF.

Remarks on this clonotype: An end of the junction differs from the germline gene, which may be a read error. V and J are TRBV7-9 and TRBJ2-7, with 11 bases lining up with TRBD1. From germline, CDR1 is SEHNR and CDR2 FQNEAQ (reference sequence). The CDR3 has 16 amino acids. The CDR3 protein is CASSHPGQGVTYEQYF. Here the CDR3 DNA reads TGCGCCAGCAGCCACCCGGGACAGGGGGTCACCTACGAGCAGTACTTC.

Many counts were recorded for this clonotype. The rearrangement joins TRBV5-1 to TRBJ1-6, with D possibly matching TRBD1 (5 bases). The CDR3 runs to 15 residues. V shed 0 bases and J shed 8 bases, with 12 bases lying between them. Germline assignment: CDR1 SGHRS and CDR2 YFSETQ. The CDR3 nucleotides are TGCGCCAGCAGCTTGGCTCAGGGCAGGCATTCACCCCTCCACTTT. Protein sequence: CASSLAQGRHSPLHF.

This chain uses TRBV5-6 with TRBJ1-5, with D possibly matching TRBD1 (6 bases). V lost 7 bases and J lost 1, with 9 bases in between. This CDR3 spans 13 amino acids. CDR1 and CDR2 from the germline V gene are SGHDT and YYEEEE. CDR3 nucleotides: TGTGCCAGCCATGACAGGAGCAATCAGCCCCAGCATTTT. It encodes CASHDRSNQPQHF.

The CDR3 here is CASGLRGITRDYSTYEQYF. The CDR3 bases are TGTGCTAGTGGTTTGAGGGGCATCACCCGGGACTACTCGACCTACGAGCAGTACTTC. The chain uses TRBV12-5 and TRBJ2-7; 7 positions match TRBD2. V lost 2 bases, J lost 2 bases, and 18 bases stayed unmatched. The CDR3 consists of 19 residues. In germline, CDR1 is LGHNT, CDR2 FRNRAP.

Many counts were recorded for this clonotype. The chain links TRBV6-5 to TRBJ1-1; tentatively, D is TRBD1 (6 bases). The CDR3 runs to 13 residues. Germline-derived CDR1 and CDR2 are MNHEY and SVGAGI. Trimming left V 5 bases short and J 6 bases short, with 13 bases between. CDR3 coding DNA: TGTGCCAGCAGTGCTTACAGGGTTGCTGAAGCTTTCTTT. Protein product: CASSAYRVAEAFF.

The V gene is TRBV14, the J gene TRBJ2-7; 7 bases line up with TRBD1. Per the germline V gene, CDR1 is SGHDN and CDR2 is FVKESK. This CDR3 is 16 amino acids long. V lost 4 bases and J lost 3; bases outside the gene matches: 12. The CDR3 protein is CASSLISLGGYYEQYF. CDR3 nucleotide sequence: TGTGCCAGCAGCCTGATTAGTTTAGGGGGCTACTACGAGCAGTACTTC.

Regarding this clonotype: A read error may explain this, as a much larger clone is one base away. The rearrangement links TRBV11-2 to TRBJ2-7, with a weak D call TRBD1 (6 bases). Per the germline V gene, CDR1 is SGHAT and CDR2 is FQNNGV. CDR3 length: 15 residues. The CDR3: CASSTIRDKSCEQYF. The CDR3 DNA is TGTGCCAGCAGCACAATCCGGGACAAGTCCTGCGAGCAGTACTTC.

This clonotype was counted many times. This rearrangement joins TRBV20-1 to TRBJ1-6, with D tentatively TRBD1 (6 bases). CDR1 is DFQATT and CDR2 is SNEGSKA in the germline V gene (reference sequence). Trimming removed 0 bases from V and 7 bases from J, with 10 bases in between. CDR3 size: 14 residues. CDR3: CSARDQGTNSPLHF. Here the CDR3 DNA reads TGCAGTGCTAGAGATCAGGGGACCAATTCACCCCTCCACTTT.

This clonotype was picked up many times. The V and J genes are TRBV2 and TRBJ2-5; D call uncertain. The length of the CDR3 is 14 residues. Germline CDR1 reads SNHLY; CDR2 reads FYNNEI. Trimming shortened V by 6 bases and J by 6 bases, and 17 bases separated the two germline ends. CDR3 amino acids: CASRATIEQKTQYF. CDR3 DNA: TGTGCCAGCAGGGCTACAATCGAGCAAAAGACCCAGTACTTC.

This chain links TRBV9 with TRBJ1-1, with D possibly matching TRBD1 (5 bases). CDR3 length: 11 residues. V shed 0 bases and J shed 8 bases, with 5 bases lying between them. Looked up from germline, CDR1 is SGDLS and CDR2 is YYNGEE. The CDR3 sequence: CASSVAGEAFF. In DNA form, the CDR3 reads TGTGCCAGCAGCGTAGCAGGGGAAGCTTTCTTT. The full variable domain, completed using reference TRBV9 and TRBJ1-1, is DSGVTQTPKHLITATGQRVTLRCSPRSGDLSVYWYQQSLDQGLQFLIQYYNGEERAKGNILERFSAQQFPDLHSELNLSSLELGDSALYFCASSVAGEAFFGQGTRLTVV.

V is TRBV13 and J is TRBJ1-2; 7 bases line up with TRBD1. V lost 0 bases to trimming and J lost 13 bases; unmatched junction nucleotides: 8. The CDR3 length is 13 residues. From germline, CDR1 is PRHDT and CDR2 FYEKMQ (reference sequence). CDR3 DNA: TGTGCCAGCAGCTTAGGGAGGGGGCCCTTTCCCACCTTC. Its translation is CASSLGRGPFPTF.

Comments on this clonotype: Given a much more abundant clone one base away, this may be a read error. The chain carries TRBV5-4 and TRBJ1-6; D is uncertain. Germline V gives CDR1 SGHNT, CDR2 YYREEE (reference sequence). V lost 0 bases to trimming and J lost 6 bases, with 10 bases between them. CDR3 size: 15 residues. The CDR3 protein is CASSLDLNCNSPLHF. The CDR3 bases are TGTGCCAGCAGCTTGGACCTGAACTGTAATTCACCCCTCCACTTT.

The V gene is TRBV7-2, the J gene TRBJ1-6, with unresolved D. The CDR3 sequence is 15 residues long. CDR1 is SGHTA, CDR2 FQGNSA, per germline. The germline V and J ends were trimmed by 4 bases and 7 bases, with 14 bases remaining between them. The DNA for the CDR3 is TGTGCCAGCAGCTCTGTGACCGGTCGAAATTCACCCCTCCACTTT. This sequence encodes CASSSVTGRNSPLHF. Full variable domain (rest looked up from reference TRBV7-2 and TRBJ1-6): GAGVSQSPSNKVTEKGKDVELRCDPISGHTALYWYRQSLGQGLEFLIYFQGNSAPDKSGLPSDRFSAERTGGSVSTLTIQRTQQEDSAVYLCASSSVTGRNSPLHFGNGTRLTVT.

This clonotype has more than one count but fewer than ten. CDR3 nucleotides: TGTGCCAGCAAAGGGACTCGCTACGAGCAGTACTTC. It encodes CASKGTRYEQYF. The chain combines TRBV2 with TRBJ2-7; a possible D gene is TRBD2 (6 bases). The CDR3 runs 12 residues. Trimming removed 7 bases at V and 3 bases at J, with 10 bases between. Germline CDR1 is SNHLY and CDR2 is FYNNEI.